This T cell receptor (beta chain) was observed in a study of blood T cell repertoires in COVID-19. Study as a whole: COVID-19 samples from acute and convalescent phases originated in the United States, Italy and Spain.

This CDR3 contains 15 residues. Trimming removed 3 bases at V and 0 bases at J, with 9 bases between. Germline V CDR1 and CDR2: KGHSH, LQKENI. Under the authors' procedure: Amplification from reference gene primers served as the basis for estimated nucleated cell counts. Assay: immunoSEQ multiplex PCR; the TCRdb copy retains only in-frame clones and omits some. Clonal size and the V and J genes are those of that table, whereas D and trimming came from the DNA. This table holds over 250,000 clones, roughly nine tenths found once. The study assigned cohorts using participant-reported clinical history. Donors in Cohort 3 who had recovered were those with two negative PCRs, healthcare professional clearance, or resolution of their symptoms.

Sequenced material: PBMCs or T cells enriched from blood (not recorded which). V and J are TRBV18 and TRBJ2-4; D may be TRBD1 (6 bases). The TCR originated in a woman aged 18-30 years who had recovered from COVID-19. Written as DNA, the CDR3 is TGTGCCAGCTCACCCAGGGGTGTAGCCAAAAACATTCAGTACTTC. Its translation: CASSPRGVAKNIQYF.